This T cell receptor beta chain comes out of a study of T cell repertoires in cytomegalovirus infection. Of note for this clonotype: Its antigen is currently unknown.

TCRdb passed the reads through MiXCR, listing each CDR3 protein once. The data contain just under 500,000 distinct CDR3 sequences, around a third of them seen just once; the ten biggest clones take up roughly a sixth. The CDR3 loop spans 16 amino acids. From germline, CDR1 is DFQATT and CDR2 SNEGSKA (reference sequence). V gave up 6 bases and J gave up 0 bases; unmatched junction bases: 7. The study, taken as a whole, reports: It was HLA-C-restricted CMV-specific TCR beta clonotypes that dominated the response ex vivo. Frequencies of public TCR beta families were cumulated, and this identified carriers of CMV plus the relevant HLA.

The source material was cultured PBMCs, sampled from culture after CMV antigen stimulation. This chain joins TRBV20-1 and TRBJ2-3; 12 bases match TRBD2. The clonotype comes from a human donor in good health (CMV status not recorded). Some clones in this sample may be carry-over from other donors' samples. This chain's CDR3 is CSAVTGTSGSTDTQYF. As DNA, the CDR3 is TGCAGTGCCGTAACTGGGACTAGCGGGAGCACAGATACGCAGTATTTT.